This T cell receptor beta chain was profiled in a study of T cell responses to AZD1222 COVID-19 vaccine. To note about this clone: Its target is not known.

The table came from immunoSEQ multiplex PCR; TCRdb's copy has only in-frame clones and leaves some out. The sample consists of 140,000 to 150,000 clones, approximately 94% of them appearing once. Overall study findings and caveats: The study found Spike-specific TCR breadth and depth rose after two AZD1222 doses. White British people made up most donors, females outnumbered males, and clonal diversity was possibly underestimated.

With 8 bases removed from V and 2 bases from J, the gap between germline ends came to 12 bases. The CDR3 spans 14 residues. CDR1 and CDR2 (germline): MNHEY, SVGAGI. The J gene is TRBJ2-2, the V gene TRBV6-5; perhaps D is TRBD1 or TRBD2 (7 bases each). This receptor was taken from an adult in good health. The sequencing here drew on peripheral blood, taken on day 0 of AZD1222 vaccination. DNA for the CDR3: TGTGCCAGCTTGGGAGGGGGCAACACCGGGGAGCTGTTTTTT. This sequence encodes CASLGGGNTGELFF.